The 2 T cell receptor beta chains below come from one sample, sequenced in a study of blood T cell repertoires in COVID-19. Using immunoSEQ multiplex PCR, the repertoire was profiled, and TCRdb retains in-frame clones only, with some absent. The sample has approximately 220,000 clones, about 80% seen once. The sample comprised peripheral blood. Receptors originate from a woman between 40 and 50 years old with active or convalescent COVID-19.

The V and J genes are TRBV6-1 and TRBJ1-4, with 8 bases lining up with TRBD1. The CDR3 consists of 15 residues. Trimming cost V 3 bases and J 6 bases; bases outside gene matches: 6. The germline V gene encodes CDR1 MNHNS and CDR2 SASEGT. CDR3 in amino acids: CASSDHRGLDEKLFF. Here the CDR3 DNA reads TGTGCCAGCAGTGATCACAGGGGGTTGGATGAAAAACTGTTTTTT.

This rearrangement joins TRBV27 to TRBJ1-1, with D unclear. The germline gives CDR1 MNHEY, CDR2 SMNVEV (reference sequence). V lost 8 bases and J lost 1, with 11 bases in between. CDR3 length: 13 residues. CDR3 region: CASSFSPNTEAFF. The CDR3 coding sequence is TGTGCCAGCTCGTTTTCTCCGAACACTGAAGCTTTCTTT.